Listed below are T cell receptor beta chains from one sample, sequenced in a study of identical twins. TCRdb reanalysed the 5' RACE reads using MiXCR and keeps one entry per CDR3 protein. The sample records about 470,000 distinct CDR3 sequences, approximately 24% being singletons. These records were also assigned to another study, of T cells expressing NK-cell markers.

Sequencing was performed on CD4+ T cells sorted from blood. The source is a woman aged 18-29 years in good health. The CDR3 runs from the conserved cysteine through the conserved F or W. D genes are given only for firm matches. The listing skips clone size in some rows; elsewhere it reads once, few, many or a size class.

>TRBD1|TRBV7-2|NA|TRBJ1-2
CASSLRSRGPNYGYTF
TGTGCCAGCAGCTTACGGAGTAGGGGGCCCAACTATGGCTACACCTTC
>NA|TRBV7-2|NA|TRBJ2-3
CASSLAFPRADTQYF
TGTGCCAGCAGCTTAGCGTTCCCGCGAGCAGATACGCAGTATTTT
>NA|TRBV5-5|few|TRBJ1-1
CASSSYQDTEAFF
TGTGCCAGCAGCTCTTACCAGGACACTGAAGCTTTCTTT
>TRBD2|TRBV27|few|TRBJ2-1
CASSPINSGRVKDEQFF
TGTGCCAGCAGTCCCATCAATAGCGGGAGGGTTAAAGATGAGCAGTTCTTC
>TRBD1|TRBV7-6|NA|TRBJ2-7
CASSQRQGPTYEQYF
TGTGCCAGCAGCCAACGACAGGGGCCGACCTACGAGCAGTACTTC
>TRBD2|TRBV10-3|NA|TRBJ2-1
CAVKTSGGNEQFF
TGTGCCGTAAAGACTAGCGGGGGGAATGAGCAGTTCTTC
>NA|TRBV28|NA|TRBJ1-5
CASSLPGGLSQHF
TGTGCCAGCAGCCTGCCGGGGGGTTTGTCCCAGCATTTT
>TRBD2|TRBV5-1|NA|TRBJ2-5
CASSSAGVQETQYF
TGCGCCAGCAGCTCGGCGGGGGTTCAAGAGACCCAGTACTTC
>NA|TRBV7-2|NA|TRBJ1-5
CASSYHRVRGNQPQHF
TGTGCCAGCAGCTACCACAGGGTGAGGGGCAATCAGCCCCAGCATTTT
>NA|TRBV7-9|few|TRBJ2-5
CASSFVGSETQYF
TGTGCCAGCAGCTTTGTGGGATCCGAGACCCAGTACTTC
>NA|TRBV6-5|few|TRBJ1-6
CASSSQGTSPLHF
TGTGCCAGCAGTTCCCAGGGTACCTCACCCCTCCACTTT
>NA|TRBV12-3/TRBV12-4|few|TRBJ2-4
CASSWEGPLNIQYF
TGTGCCAGCAGTTGGGAAGGCCCATTGAACATTCAGTACTTC
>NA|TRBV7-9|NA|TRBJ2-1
CASSYRTENNEQFF
TGTGCCAGCAGCTATCGGACAGAGAACAATGAGCAGTTCTTC
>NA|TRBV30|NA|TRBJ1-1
CAWSDGGEAFF
TGTGCCTGGAGTGACGGTGGGGAGGCTTTCTTT
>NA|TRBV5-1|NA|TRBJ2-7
CASSLATGSSYEQYF
TGCGCCAGCAGCTTGGCGACAGGAAGCTCCTACGAGCAGTACTTC
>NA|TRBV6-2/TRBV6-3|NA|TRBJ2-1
CASSSGYEQFF
TGTGCCAGCAGTTCCGGGTATGAGCAGTTCTTC
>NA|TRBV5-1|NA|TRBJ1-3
CASSPGSSGNTIYF
TGCGCCAGCAGCCCAGGAAGCTCTGGAAACACCATATATTTT
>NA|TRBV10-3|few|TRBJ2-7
CAISTPDKGVGEQYF
TGTGCCATCAGTACCCCGGATAAGGGGGTGGGTGAGCAGTACTTC
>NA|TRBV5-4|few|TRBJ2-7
CASSLGTSFSYEQYF
TGTGCCAGCAGCTTGGGCACTAGCTTCTCCTACGAGCAGTACTTC
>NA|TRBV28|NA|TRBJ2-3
CASSFGQLTDTQYF
TGTGCCAGCAGTTTCGGCCAACTCACAGATACGCAGTATTTT